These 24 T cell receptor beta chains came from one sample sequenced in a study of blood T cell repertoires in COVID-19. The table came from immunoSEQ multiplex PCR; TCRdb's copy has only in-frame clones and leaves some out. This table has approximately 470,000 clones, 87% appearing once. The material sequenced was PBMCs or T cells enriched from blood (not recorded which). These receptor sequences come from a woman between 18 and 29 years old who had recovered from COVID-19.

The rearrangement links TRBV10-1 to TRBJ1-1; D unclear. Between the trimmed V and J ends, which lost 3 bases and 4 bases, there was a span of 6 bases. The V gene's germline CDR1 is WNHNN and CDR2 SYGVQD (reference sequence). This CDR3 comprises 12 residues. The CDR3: CASSDFRTEAFF. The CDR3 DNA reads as TGCGCCAGCAGTGACTTCCGCACTGAAGCTTTCTTT.

This CDR3 reads CASTPGLVSEKLFF. The CDR3 DNA follows: TGTGCCAGCACCCCGGGACTAGTGAGTGAAAAACTGTTTTTT. The rearrangement joins TRBV2 to TRBJ1-4; weak D call: TRBD1 (5 bases). V was clipped by 7 bases and J by 7 bases, with 16 bases between them. The CDR3 has 14 residues. CDR1 SNHLY and CDR2 FYNNEI come from the germline V gene.

For the CDR3, the DNA is TGTGCCAGCTCACCTGGGACAGGGGGCGCGGTTGGTAATTCACCCCTCCACTTT. This codes for CASSPGTGGAVGNSPLHF. The V and J genes are TRBV18 and TRBJ1-6; 12 nucleotides agree with TRBD1. CDR3 length: 18 residues. Germline loops: CDR1 KGHSH, CDR2 LQKENI. With 3 bases clipped from V and 6 bases from J, the junction kept 9 bases outside the gene matches.

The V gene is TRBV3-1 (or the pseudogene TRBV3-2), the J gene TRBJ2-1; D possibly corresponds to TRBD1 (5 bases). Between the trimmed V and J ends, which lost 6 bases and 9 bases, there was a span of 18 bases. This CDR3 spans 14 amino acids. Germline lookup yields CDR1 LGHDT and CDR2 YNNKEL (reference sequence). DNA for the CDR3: TGTGCCAGCAGTAGGGGCGCAGAGAGAGGTGAGCAGTTCTTC. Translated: CASSRGAERGEQFF.

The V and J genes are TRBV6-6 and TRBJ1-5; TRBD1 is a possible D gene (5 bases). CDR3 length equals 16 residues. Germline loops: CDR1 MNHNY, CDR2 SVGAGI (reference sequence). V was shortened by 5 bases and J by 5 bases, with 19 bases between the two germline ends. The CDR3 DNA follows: TGTGCCAGCAGTCTCCGGGAGGGAACAGGACATCAGCCCCAGCATTTT. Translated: CASSLREGTGHQPQHF.

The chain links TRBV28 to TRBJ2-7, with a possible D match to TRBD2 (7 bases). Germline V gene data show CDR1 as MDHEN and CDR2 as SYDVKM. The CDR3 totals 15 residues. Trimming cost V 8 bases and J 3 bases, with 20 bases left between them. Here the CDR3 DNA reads TGTGCCAGCTCAGTGGAGGGGGGGAGGAGCTACGAGCAGTACTTC. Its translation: CASSVEGGRSYEQYF. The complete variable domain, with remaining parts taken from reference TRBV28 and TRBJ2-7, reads DVKVTQSSRYLVKRTGEKVFLECVQDMDHENMFWYRQDPGLGLRLIYFSYDVKMKEKGDIPEGYSVSREKKERFSLILESASTNQTSMYLCASSVEGGRSYEQYFGPGTRLTVT.

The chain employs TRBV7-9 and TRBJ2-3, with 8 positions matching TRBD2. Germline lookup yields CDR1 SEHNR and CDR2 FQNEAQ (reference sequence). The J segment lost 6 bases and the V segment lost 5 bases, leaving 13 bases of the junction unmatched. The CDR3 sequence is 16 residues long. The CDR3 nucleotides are TGTGCCAGCAGCAACCCCGGGACTAGAGAGGGGGATACGCAGTATTTT. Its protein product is CASSNPGTREGDTQYF.

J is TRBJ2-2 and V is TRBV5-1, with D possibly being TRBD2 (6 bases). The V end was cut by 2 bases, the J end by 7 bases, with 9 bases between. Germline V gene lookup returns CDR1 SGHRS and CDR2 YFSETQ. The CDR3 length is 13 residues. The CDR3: CASSFPGVGELFF. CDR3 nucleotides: TGCGCCAGCAGCTTCCCGGGGGTCGGGGAGCTGTTTTTT.

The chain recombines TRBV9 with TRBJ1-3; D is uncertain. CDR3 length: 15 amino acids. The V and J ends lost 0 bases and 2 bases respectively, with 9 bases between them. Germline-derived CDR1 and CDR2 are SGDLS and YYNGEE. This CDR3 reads CASSVGAVAGNTIYF. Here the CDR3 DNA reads TGTGCCAGCAGCGTAGGTGCAGTCGCTGGAAACACCATATATTTT.

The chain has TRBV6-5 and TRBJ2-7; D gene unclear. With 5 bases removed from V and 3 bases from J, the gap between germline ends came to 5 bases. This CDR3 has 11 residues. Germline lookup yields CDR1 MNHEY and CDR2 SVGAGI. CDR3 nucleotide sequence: TGTGCCAGCAGTAGCTACTACGAGCAGTACTTC. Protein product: CASSSYYEQYF.

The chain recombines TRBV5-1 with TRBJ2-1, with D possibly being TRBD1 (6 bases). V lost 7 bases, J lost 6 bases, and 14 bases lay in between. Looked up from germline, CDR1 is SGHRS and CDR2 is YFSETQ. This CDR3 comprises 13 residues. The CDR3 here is CASSPGQFNEQFF. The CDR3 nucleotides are TGCGCCAGCTCCCCCGGACAGTTCAATGAGCAGTTCTTC.

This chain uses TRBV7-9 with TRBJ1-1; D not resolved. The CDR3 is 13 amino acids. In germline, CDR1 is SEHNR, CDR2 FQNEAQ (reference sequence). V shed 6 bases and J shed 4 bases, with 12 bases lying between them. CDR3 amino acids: CASSFGGGTEAFF. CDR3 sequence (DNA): TGTGCCAGCAGTTTCGGAGGAGGCACTGAAGCTTTCTTT.

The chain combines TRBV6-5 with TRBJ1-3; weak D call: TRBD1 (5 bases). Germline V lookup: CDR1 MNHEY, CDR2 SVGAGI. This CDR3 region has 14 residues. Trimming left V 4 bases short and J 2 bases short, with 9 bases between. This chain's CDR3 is CASSSGIAGNTIYF. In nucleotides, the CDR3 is TGTGCCAGCAGTTCAGGGATAGCTGGAAACACCATATATTTT.

CDR3 amino acids: CASSPLQAATNEKLFF. CDR3 bases: TGTGCCAGCTCACCCCTACAGGCAGCAACTAATGAAAAACTGTTTTTT. This chain joins TRBV18 and TRBJ1-4; possible D gene TRBD1, 5 bases. The CDR3 totals 16 residues. The V and J ends lost 3 bases and 0 bases respectively, with 11 bases between them. Germline loops: CDR1 KGHSH, CDR2 LQKENI.

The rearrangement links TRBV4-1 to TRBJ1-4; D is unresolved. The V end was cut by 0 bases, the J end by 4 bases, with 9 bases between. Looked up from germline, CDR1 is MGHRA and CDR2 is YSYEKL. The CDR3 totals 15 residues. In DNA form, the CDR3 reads TGCGCCAGCAGCCAAGAAAGAGGGCATAATGAAAAACTGTTTTTT. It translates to CASSQERGHNEKLFF.

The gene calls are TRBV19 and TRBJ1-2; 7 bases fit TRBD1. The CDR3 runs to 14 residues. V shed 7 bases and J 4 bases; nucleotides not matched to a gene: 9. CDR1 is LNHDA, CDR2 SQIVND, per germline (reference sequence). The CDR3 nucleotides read TGTGCCAGTACCTGGGGACAGTCGGCCTATGGCTACACCTTC. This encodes CASTWGQSAYGYTF.

The CDR3 coding sequence is TGTGCCAGCAGCGTACGGGGGGCGGTCACAGATACGCAGTATTTT. Translating it yields CASSVRGAVTDTQYF. The chain recombines TRBV11-2 with TRBJ2-3; D may be TRBD2 (7 bases). The CDR3 sequence is 15 residues long. V was cut by 5 bases and J by 2 bases, with 14 bases left in between. The germline gives CDR1 SGHAT, CDR2 FQNNGV.

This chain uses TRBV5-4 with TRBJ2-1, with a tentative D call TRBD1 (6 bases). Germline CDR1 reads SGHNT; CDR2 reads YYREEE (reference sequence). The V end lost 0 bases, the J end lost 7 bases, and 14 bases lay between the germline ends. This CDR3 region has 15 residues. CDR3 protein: CASSLAGSTGNEQFF. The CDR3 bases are TGTGCCAGCAGCTTGGCGGGTAGCACAGGGAATGAGCAGTTCTTC.

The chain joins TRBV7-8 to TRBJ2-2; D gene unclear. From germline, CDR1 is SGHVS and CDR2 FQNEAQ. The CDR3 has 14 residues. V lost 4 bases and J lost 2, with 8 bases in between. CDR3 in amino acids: CASSSTYNTGELFF. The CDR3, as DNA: TGTGCCAGCAGCTCCACTTACAACACCGGGGAGCTGTTTTTT.

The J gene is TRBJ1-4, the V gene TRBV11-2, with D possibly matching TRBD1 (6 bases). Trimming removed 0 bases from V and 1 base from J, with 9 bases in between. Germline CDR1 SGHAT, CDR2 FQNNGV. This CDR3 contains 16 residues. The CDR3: CASSLDRGGTNEKLFF. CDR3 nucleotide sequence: TGTGCCAGCAGCTTAGATCGAGGGGGAACTAATGAAAAACTGTTTTTT.

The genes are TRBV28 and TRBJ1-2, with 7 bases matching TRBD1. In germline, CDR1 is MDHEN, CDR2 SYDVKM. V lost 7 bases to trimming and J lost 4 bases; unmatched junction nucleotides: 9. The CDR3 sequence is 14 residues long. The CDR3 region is CASIPPTGSYGYTF. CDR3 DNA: TGTGCCAGCATTCCTCCGACAGGGAGCTATGGCTACACCTTC.

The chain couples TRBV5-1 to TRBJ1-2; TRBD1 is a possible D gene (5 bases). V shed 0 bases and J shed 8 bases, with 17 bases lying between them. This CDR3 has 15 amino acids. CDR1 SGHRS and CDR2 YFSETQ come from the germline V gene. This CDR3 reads CASSLDPEGRMGYTF. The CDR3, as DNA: TGCGCCAGCAGCTTGGATCCGGAGGGGAGGATGGGCTACACCTTC.

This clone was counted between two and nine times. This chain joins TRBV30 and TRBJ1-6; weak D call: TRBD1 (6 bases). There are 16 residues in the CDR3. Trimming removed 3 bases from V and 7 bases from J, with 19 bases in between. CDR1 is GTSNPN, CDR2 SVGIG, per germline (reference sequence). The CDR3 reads CAWRPLTGQLNSPLHF. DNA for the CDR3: TGTGCCTGGAGGCCCCTTACTGGACAGCTGAATTCACCCCTCCACTTT. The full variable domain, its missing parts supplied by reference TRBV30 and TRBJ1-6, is SQTIHQWPATLVQPVGSPLSLECTVEGTSNPNLYWYRQAAGRGLQLLFYSVGIGQISSEVPQNLSASRPQDRQFILSSKKLLLSDSGFYLCAWRPLTGQLNSPLHFGNGTRLTVT.

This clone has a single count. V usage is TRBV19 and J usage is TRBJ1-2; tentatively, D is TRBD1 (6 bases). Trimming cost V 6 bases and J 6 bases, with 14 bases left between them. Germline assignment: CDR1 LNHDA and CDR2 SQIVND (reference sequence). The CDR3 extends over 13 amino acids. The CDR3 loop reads CASSHTGTHGYTF. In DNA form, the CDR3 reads TGTGCCAGTAGCCACACAGGGACCCATGGCTACACCTTC.